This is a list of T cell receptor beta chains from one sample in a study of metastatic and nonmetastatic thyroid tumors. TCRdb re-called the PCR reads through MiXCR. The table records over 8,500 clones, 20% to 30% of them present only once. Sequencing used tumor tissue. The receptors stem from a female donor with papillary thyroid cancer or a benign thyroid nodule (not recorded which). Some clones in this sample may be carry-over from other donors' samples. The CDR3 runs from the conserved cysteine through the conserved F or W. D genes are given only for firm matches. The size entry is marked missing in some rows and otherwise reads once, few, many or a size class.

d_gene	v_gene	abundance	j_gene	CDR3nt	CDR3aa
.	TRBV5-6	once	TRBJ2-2	TGTGCCAGCAGCTTGGGGCTGGGCTTGGGGACCGGGGAGCTGTTTTTT	CASSLGLGLGTGELFF
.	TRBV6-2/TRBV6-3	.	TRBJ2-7	TGTGCCAGCAGTTACACGCAGGGGAGCGACGAGCAGTACTTC	CASSYTQGSDEQYF
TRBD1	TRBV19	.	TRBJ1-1	TGTGCCAGTAGTCCCGACAGGGGCCCCAAAGCTTTCTTT	CASSPDRGPKAFF
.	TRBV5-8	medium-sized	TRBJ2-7	TGTGCCAGCAGCTTGGGTTGGCACGAGCAGTACTTC	CASSLGWHEQYF
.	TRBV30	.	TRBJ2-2	TGTGCCTGGACCACTTTGGGGAACACCGGGGAGCTGTTTTTT	CAWTTLGNTGELFF
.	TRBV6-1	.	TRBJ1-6	TGTGCCAGCCACTACAGGGAATATTCACCCCTCCACTTT	CASHYREYSPLHF
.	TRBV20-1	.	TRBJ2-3	TGCAGTGCTTCGGACAGCCAGAGCACAGATACGCAGTATTTT	CSASDSQSTDTQYF
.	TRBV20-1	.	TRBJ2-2	TGCAGTGCTAGAGCTCCAGCACTTCACACCGGGGAGCTGTTTTTT	CSARAPALHTGELFF
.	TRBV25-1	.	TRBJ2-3	TGTGCCAGCAGTGAGATGACAAAAGGGGGAGGCACAGATACGCAGTATTTT	CASSEMTKGGGTDTQYF
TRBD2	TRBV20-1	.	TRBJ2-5	TGCAGTGCTAGAGGTAGGAGGCGGGAGGAGGAGACCCAGTACTTC	CSARGRRREEETQYF
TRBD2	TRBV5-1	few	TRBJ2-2	TGCGCCAGCAGCTTGGAGAGCGGGGCGAACACCGGGGAGCTGTTTTTT	CASSLESGANTGELFF
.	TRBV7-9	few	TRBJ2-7	TGTGCCAGCAGCCGCGACCAGGGGTTCGAGCAGTACTTC	CASSRDQGFEQYF
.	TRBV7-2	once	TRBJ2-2	TGTGCCAGCAGCTTCGGGAACACCGGGGAGCTGTTTTTT	CASSFGNTGELFF
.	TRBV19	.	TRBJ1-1	TGTGCCAGTAGTATAGATCGGAGACCCGGTGGCACTGAAGCTTTCTTT	CASSIDRRPGGTEAFF
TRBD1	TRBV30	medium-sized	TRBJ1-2	TGTGCCTGGAGCCGGACAGGGGGCGGCTATGGCTACACCTTC	CAWSRTGGGYGYTF
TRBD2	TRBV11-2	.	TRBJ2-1	TGTGCCAGCAGCTTAGATAGCGGGAGCGGAAATGAGCAGTTCTTC	CASSLDSGSGNEQFF
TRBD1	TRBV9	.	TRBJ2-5	TGTGCCAGCAGCACCCGGACAGGGGTAGAGACCCAGTACTTC	CASSTRTGVETQYF
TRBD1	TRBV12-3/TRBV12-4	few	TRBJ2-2	TGTGCCAGCAAAGGACAGGTGAACACCGGGGAGCTGTTTTTT	CASKGQVNTGELFF
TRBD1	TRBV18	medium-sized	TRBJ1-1	TGTGCCAGCTCACCACCCTCCAGGGGGTCGAACACTGAAGCTTTCTTT	CASSPPSRGSNTEAFF
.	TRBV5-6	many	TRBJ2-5	TGTGCCAGCAGCTTAGAGGAGGAAGAGACCCAGTACTTC	CASSLEEEETQYF
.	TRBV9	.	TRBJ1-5	TGTGCCAGCAGCTCCACCGGAGGGCAGAATCAGCCCCAGCATTTT	CASSSTGGQNQPQHF
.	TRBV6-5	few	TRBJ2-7	TGTGCCAGCAGTTACACCCCGCCAAGGACAACCTACGAGCAGTACTTC	CASSYTPPRTTYEQYF
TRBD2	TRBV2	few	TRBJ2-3	TGTGCCAGCAGATCCGGGACTAGGTTCACAGATACGCAGTACTTT	CASRSGTRFTDTQYF
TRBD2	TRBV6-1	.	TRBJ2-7	TGTGCCAGCAGTTTCCTAGCGGGATACGAGCAGTACTTC	CASSFLAGYEQYF
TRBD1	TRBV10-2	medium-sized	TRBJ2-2	TGCGCCAGCAGTGGCCCGGGACAGGGTAACACCGGGGAGCTGTTTTTT	CASSGPGQGNTGELFF
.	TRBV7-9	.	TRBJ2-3	TGTGCCATCATCGCTGCGACAGATACGCAGTATTTT	CAIIAATDTQYF
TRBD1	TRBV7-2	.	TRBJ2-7	TGTGCCAGCAGCTGGGGACAGGGAGGGGCCTACGAGCAGTACTTC	CASSWGQGGAYEQYF
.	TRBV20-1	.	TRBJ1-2	TGCAGTGCTAGAGATAGGAGCAGACCAAACTTC	CSARDRSRPNF
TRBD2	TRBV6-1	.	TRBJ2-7	TGTGCCAGCAAGCCTAGCGGACCAACCTACGAGCAGTACTTC	CASKPSGPTYEQYF
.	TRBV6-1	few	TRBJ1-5	TGTGCCAGCAATCCTACGGGGGAAAGCAATCAGCCCCAGCATTTT	CASNPTGESNQPQHF
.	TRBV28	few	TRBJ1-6	TGTGCCAGCACAGGTGTTGATAATTCACCCCTCCACTTT	CASTGVDNSPLHF
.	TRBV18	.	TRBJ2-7	TGTGCCAGCTCGTCTCAGGGGTTGGGGGAGCAGTACTTC	CASSSQGLGEQYF
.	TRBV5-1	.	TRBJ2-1	TGCGCCAGCAGCTTGGCCTCTTCCGCGCAGGGTCCTGAGCAGTTCTTC	CASSLASSAQGPEQFF
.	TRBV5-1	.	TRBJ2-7	TGCGCCAGCAGCTTGGCCGGCGGGACCTACGAGCAGTACTTC	CASSLAGGTYEQYF
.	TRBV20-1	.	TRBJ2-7	TGCAGTGCTCACAGGGAGGGCCACGAGCAGTACTTC	CSAHREGHEQYF
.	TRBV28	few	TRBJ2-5	TGTGCCAGCGGGGTAGGCCAAGAGACCCAGTACTTC	CASGVGQETQYF
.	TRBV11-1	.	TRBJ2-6	TGTGCCGGCACCCCAGGAGGTGGAGGCCGGACCGGGGCCAACGTCCTGACTTTC	CAGTPGGGGRTGANVLTF